The 26 T cell receptor beta chains below were found in one sample sequenced in a study of blood T cell repertoires in COVID-19. The table came from immunoSEQ multiplex PCR; TCRdb's copy has only in-frame clones and leaves some out. This sample has tens of thousands of clones, with around 86% found just once. Sequencing used peripheral blood. The receptors originated from a man between 40 and 49 years old with COVID-19, enrolled during active disease.

This chain uses TRBV24-1 with TRBJ2-3; D possibly corresponds to TRBD1 (5 bases). V shed 2 bases and J shed 2 bases, with 10 bases lying between them. Looked up from germline, CDR1 is KGHDR and CDR2 is SFDVKD. The CDR3 totals 15 residues. The CDR3 protein is CATSDSQGNTDTQYF. CDR3 DNA: TGTGCCACCAGTGATTCCCAGGGAAACACAGATACGCAGTATTTT.

The chain employs TRBV6-5 and TRBJ2-7; 12 bases map to TRBD2. CDR3 size: 15 residues. V gave up 10 bases and J gave up 0 bases; unmatched junction bases: 7. Germline V gene data show CDR1 as MNHEY and CDR2 as SVGAGI. The CDR3 loop is CAIRLAGEISYEQYF. DNA of the CDR3: TGTGCCATACGACTAGCGGGGGAAATCTCCTACGAGCAGTACTTC.

The rearrangement uses TRBV28 and TRBJ1-2; D possibly corresponds to TRBD1 (5 bases). Trimming pared 2 bases from V and 7 bases from J, leaving 14 bases between. CDR3 length: 14 residues. Germline V lookup: CDR1 MDHEN, CDR2 SYDVKM. CDR3 nucleotide sequence: TGTGCCAGCAGTTTACCGCAGGGAGGTCGTGGCTACACCTTC. Amino acid sequence: CASSLPQGGRGYTF.

The gene calls are TRBV10-3 and TRBJ1-2; D is ambiguous. V gave up 3 bases and J gave up 6 bases, with 14 bases separating them. Germline V gene data show CDR1 as ENHRY and CDR2 as SYGVKD. The CDR3 extends over 14 amino acids. The CDR3 sequence: CAISDPGVNNGYTF. The CDR3 DNA reads as TGTGCCATCAGTGACCCCGGGGTTAATAATGGCTACACCTTC.

This clone showed up just once. The chain combines TRBV7-2 with TRBJ2-2; 8 nucleotides agree with TRBD2. Unmatched junction bases numbered 12, after V lost 6 bases and J lost 3 bases. The length of the CDR3 is 17 residues. Germline CDR1 SGHTA, CDR2 FQGNSA. CDR3 sequence: CASSPTGTSADTGELFF. CDR3 DNA: TGTGCCAGCAGTCCAACCGGGACTAGTGCGGACACCGGGGAGCTGTTTTTT.

V gene TRBV13 combines with J gene TRBJ2-3; D may be TRBD2 (5 bases). Germline CDR1 is PRHDT and CDR2 is FYEKMQ (reference sequence). V was shortened by 5 bases and J by 2 bases, with 20 bases between the two germline ends. The CDR3 spans 17 residues. CDR3 loop: CASSPDYIRDHTDTQYF. The CDR3 region has the DNA TGTGCCAGCAGCCCAGACTACATCCGCGACCACACAGATACGCAGTATTTT. Drawing the rest from reference TRBV13 and TRBJ2-3, the complete variable domain is AAGVIQSPRHLIKEKRETATLKCYPIPRHDTVYWYQQGPGQDPQFLISFYEKMQSDKGSIPDRFSAQQFSDYHSELNMSSLELGDSALYFCASSPDYIRDHTDTQYFGPGTRLTVL.

The chain has TRBV6-5 and TRBJ1-1, with D unresolved. Germline-derived CDR1 and CDR2 are MNHEY and SVGAGI. Deletions cut 6 bases from V and 5 bases from J, with 10 bases between. CDR3 length: 12 amino acids. CDR3 protein: CASSPRETEAFF. The CDR3 coding sequence is TGTGCCAGCAGCCCCCGGGAAACTGAAGCTTTCTTT.

The V call is TRBV2, the J call TRBJ2-4; 7 positions match TRBD1. V shed 6 bases and J 15 bases; nucleotides not matched to a gene: 8. The CDR3 is 11 residues long. In germline, CDR1 is SNHLY, CDR2 FYNNEI. Here the CDR3 DNA reads TGTGCCAGCAGCCAACAGGGGCATTGGTACTTC. It encodes CASSQQGHWYF.

The chain joins TRBV10-1 to TRBJ2-5; D not certain. Germline CDR1 reads WNHNN; CDR2 reads SYGVQD (reference sequence). The CDR3 has 16 residues. Trimming removed 0 bases from V and 0 bases from J, with 11 bases in between. The CDR3 loop reads CASSESSRLDQETQYF. Here the CDR3 DNA reads TGCGCCAGCAGTGAGTCCTCCAGGTTGGACCAAGAGACCCAGTACTTC.

CDR3 sequence reads: CACRDRVYSPLHF. CDR3 DNA sequence: TGTGCCTGCCGGGACAGGGTTTATTCACCCCTCCACTTT. V and J are TRBV6-5 and TRBJ1-6; 9 bases align to TRBD1. The V and J ends lost 11 bases and 8 bases, in that order; junction bases with no gene match: 7. The germline CDR1 and CDR2 sequences are MNHEY and SVGAGI. The CDR3 is 13 amino acids.

V is TRBV27 and J is TRBJ1-5, with a possible D match to TRBD1 (6 bases). CDR3 length equals 14 residues. Deletions cut 4 bases from V and 3 bases from J, with 10 bases between. Germline CDR1 MNHEY, CDR2 SMNVEV (reference sequence). CDR3 sequence reads: CASSSDRYNQPQHF. CDR3 nucleotide sequence: TGTGCCAGCAGTTCCGACAGGTACAATCAGCCCCAGCATTTT.

CDR3 DNA: TGTGCCAGCAGAACTCCTAGTAGCGCGAACAATGAGCAGTTCTTC. Its protein product is CASRTPSSANNEQFF. The gene calls are TRBV6-5 and TRBJ2-1, with a tentative D call TRBD2 (5 bases). This CDR3 has 15 residues. CDR1 MNHEY and CDR2 SVGAGI come from the germline V gene. Trimming left V 6 bases short and J 5 bases short, with 17 bases between.

The chain employs TRBV20-1 and TRBJ2-5, with 7 bases that match TRBD1. CDR1 DFQATT and CDR2 SNEGSKA come from the germline V gene (reference sequence). The V and J ends lost 6 bases and 3 bases, in that order; junction bases with no gene match: 4. The CDR3 is made up of 12 amino acids. CDR3 nucleotide sequence: TGCAGTGCGAGTGGGACAGAAGAGACCCAGTACTTC. Protein product: CSASGTEETQYF.

The chain has TRBV7-3 and TRBJ2-4; possibly TRBD1 for D (5 bases). V lost 5 bases and J 7 bases, leaving 12 bases between the germline ends. CDR1 SGHTA and CDR2 FQGTGA come from the germline V gene. The CDR3 contains 13 residues. CDR3 in amino acids: CASSAGLGNIQYF. CDR3 DNA sequence: TGTGCCAGCAGCGCAGGGCTGGGGAACATTCAGTACTTC.

The rearrangement joins TRBV13 to TRBJ2-3; D not certain. CDR1 is PRHDT, CDR2 FYEKMQ, per germline (reference sequence). The CDR3 has 16 residues. V was trimmed by 0 bases and J by 2 bases, leaving 12 bases between them. The CDR3 nucleotides are TGTGCCAGCAGCTTAGGAACAGATTACTTCACAGATACGCAGTATTTT. It encodes CASSLGTDYFTDTQYF.

This clone has a handful of counts. The genes are TRBV10-3 and TRBJ1-1; D gene uncertain. Trimming stripped 11 bases from V and 0 bases from J, with 13 bases between. The CDR3 is made up of 13 amino acids. CDR1 and CDR2 from the germline V gene are ENHRY and SYGVKD. The CDR3 sequence is CAVTAELNTEAFF. The CDR3 DNA follows: TGTGCCGTCACAGCGGAGCTGAACACTGAAGCTTTCTTT.

The chain carries TRBV2 and TRBJ1-2; D gene unclear. The germline gives CDR1 SNHLY, CDR2 FYNNEI. This CDR3 is built from 12 residues. V was trimmed by 10 bases and J by 4 bases, leaving 13 bases between them. CDR3 amino acids: CATLRVLYGYTF. The CDR3 nucleotides are TGTGCCACCCTTCGGGTCCTCTATGGCTACACCTTC.

The CDR3 sequence: CASSRGDTDTQYF. DNA for the CDR3: TGTGCCAGCAGCCGGGGGGACACAGATACGCAGTATTTT. The chain combines TRBV3-1 (or the pseudogene TRBV3-2) with TRBJ2-3; weak D call: TRBD2 (6 bases). The ends were cut back, 4 bases at V and 2 bases at J, with 7 bases in the middle. The germline CDR1 and CDR2 sequences are LGHDT and YNNKEL (reference sequence). The length of the CDR3 is 13 residues.

The chain couples TRBV6-5 to TRBJ2-7; a weak D match, TRBD1 (6 bases). Deletions cut 0 bases from V and 3 bases from J, with 15 bases between. The CDR3 has 16 residues. Germline-derived CDR1 and CDR2 are MNHEY and SVGAGI. The CDR3 DNA reads TGTGCCAGCAGTTACTCGAGGGCAGGGGATGGCTACGAGCAGTACTTC. Translating it yields CASSYSRAGDGYEQYF.

V and J are TRBV6-1 and TRBJ1-1; no reliable D call. The CDR3 is made up of 12 amino acids. Trimming cost V 6 bases and J 3 bases, with 8 bases left between them. Germline CDR1 reads MNHNS; CDR2 reads SASEGT. This CDR3 is CASSREDTEAFF. The CDR3 bases are TGTGCCAGCAGCCGGGAGGACACTGAAGCTTTCTTT.

This clone was observed at least ten times. CDR3 amino acids: CASSIWGVSNEQFF. The CDR3 coding sequence is TGCGCCAGCAGCATCTGGGGGGTGAGCAATGAGCAGTTCTTC. The chain links TRBV5-1 to TRBJ2-1; D is possibly TRBD2 (6 bases). Germline V gene sequence: CDR1 SGHRS, CDR2 YFSETQ. V was shortened by 4 bases and J by 6 bases, with 14 bases between the two germline ends. The CDR3 has 14 amino acids.

This chain uses TRBV5-1 with TRBJ2-7, with TRBD1 identical over 11 bases. CDR3 length equals 17 residues. V trimming: 4 bases; J trimming: 4 bases; junction bases outside the gene matches: 13. Germline V gene lookup returns CDR1 SGHRS and CDR2 YFSETQ. The CDR3 spells CASSGTRDRGLSYEQYF. DNA for the CDR3: TGCGCCAGCAGCGGTACCCGGGACAGGGGGTTGTCTTACGAGCAGTACTTC.

V usage is TRBV9 and J usage is TRBJ2-3; D is unclear. Germline V gives CDR1 SGDLS, CDR2 YYNGEE. The CDR3 consists of 14 residues. The V end lost 1 base, the J end lost 0 bases, and 6 bases lay between the germline ends. CDR3 sequence (DNA): TGTGCCAGCAGCGTATCTCTTAGCACAGATACGCAGTATTTT. Its translation is CASSVSLSTDTQYF.

This chain joins TRBV15 and TRBJ2-7; TRBD2 matches 8 bases. V trimming: 3 bases; J trimming: 3 bases; junction bases outside the gene matches: 13. CDR1 is LNHNV, CDR2 YYDKDF, per germline (reference sequence). CDR3 size: 17 residues. CDR3 sequence (DNA): TGTGCCACCAGCAGTCCCGGAGCGGGGGCCGAGGACTACGAGCAGTACTTC. Translated: CATSSPGAGAEDYEQYF.

This clone was seen only a few times. V gene TRBV6-6 combines with J gene TRBJ2-5, with TRBD1 identical over 7 bases. Germline V gives CDR1 MNHNY, CDR2 SVGAGI (reference sequence). V shed 5 bases and J 5 bases; nucleotides not matched to a gene: 11. There are 15 residues in the CDR3. This CDR3 reads CASSADRARGETQYF. The CDR3 DNA is TGTGCCAGCAGTGCTGACAGGGCCCGTGGTGAGACCCAGTACTTC.

This chain uses TRBV6-5 with TRBJ1-6, with D perhaps TRBD1 (5 bases). The CDR3 consists of 15 residues. In germline, CDR1 is MNHEY, CDR2 SVGAGI. The V gene lost 7 bases and the J gene lost 11 bases, with 21 bases spanning the gap. Written as DNA, the CDR3 is TGTGCCAGCATCGCCGGGACTGGTGTAATCCCACCCCTCCACTTT. Its protein product is CASIAGTGVIPPLHF.